What follows are 17 T cell receptor beta chains derived from one specimen sequenced in a study of vaccination effects on CD4 cells after COVID-19. These receptors have no identified antigens. Profiled with immunoSEQ multiplex PCR; TCRdb holds only in-frame clones, not every one. The top ten hold around 9% of the sample, which has about 28,000 clones, 55% to 75% seen once. Prior to sequencing, the ViraFEST assay stimulated PBMC with viral peptide pools, which expanded the antigen-specific CD4+ T cells. Scientists isolated CD4+ T cells after a roughly 9-day culture period ended. Two doses of either BNT162b2 or mRNA-1273 were given to each participant. The specimen comprised CD4+ T cells from PBMCs cultured with HCoV-NL63 spike peptides, sampled after COVID-19 vaccination. The origin of the receptors is a human donor who received a COVID-19 vaccine.

In its sample, this clone was seen a few times. This chain uses TRBV2 with TRBJ2-2; D ambiguous. The V gene lost 2 bases and the J gene lost 7 bases, with 8 bases spanning the gap. Germline values: CDR1 SNHLY, CDR2 FYNNEI. The CDR3 runs to 13 residues. Here the CDR3 DNA reads TGTGCCAGCAGTGAACGCGGCGGCGGGGAGCTGTTTTTT. This codes for CASSERGGGELFF.

This clone occurred once. J is TRBJ1-1 and V is TRBV13, with D tentatively TRBD1 (5 bases). The length of the CDR3 is 14 residues. Trimming took 2 bases from V and 5 from J, leaving 12 bases between them. Germline assignment: CDR1 PRHDT and CDR2 FYEKMQ (reference sequence). CDR3 DNA: TGTGCCAGCAGCTTATCGCAGGGCTATACTGAAGCTTTCTTT. Encoded protein: CASSLSQGYTEAFF.

V gene TRBV6-5 combines with J gene TRBJ2-3; tentatively, D is TRBD2 (5 bases). Germline values: CDR1 MNHEY, CDR2 SVGAGI. This CDR3 comprises 14 residues. Deletions cut 5 bases from V and 1 base from J, with 10 bases between. The CDR3: CASSITRRTDTQYF. CDR3 in DNA: TGTGCCAGCAGTATTACTAGGCGCACAGATACGCAGTATTTT.

This chain links TRBV18 with TRBJ1-1, with D perhaps TRBD1 (5 bases). Trimming shortened V by 3 bases and J by 0 bases, and 11 bases separated the two germline ends. The CDR3 consists of 15 residues. Germline V lookup: CDR1 KGHSH, CDR2 LQKENI. CDR3 sequence (DNA): TGTGCCAGCTCACCTTACAGGTCCATGAACACTGAAGCTTTCTTT. Residues: CASSPYRSMNTEAFF.

This clone was picked up a small number of times. The gene calls are TRBV11-2 and TRBJ1-4; 8 bases agree with TRBD1. Trimming cost V 0 bases and J 8 bases; bases outside gene matches: 8. The length of the CDR3 is 16 residues. Germline CDR1 and CDR2: SGHAT and FQNNGV. CDR3 in DNA: TGTGCCAGCAGCTTAGACCACAGGGGGGGGCGAGAAAAACTGTTTTTT. Protein: CASSLDHRGGREKLFF.

The rearrangement uses TRBV3-1 (or the pseudogene TRBV3-2) and TRBJ2-2; 9 bases line up with TRBD2. Trimming at V came to 4 bases and at J to 2 bases, leaving 2 bases not matched to a gene. The CDR3 is made up of 15 amino acids. Germline assignment: CDR1 LGHDT and CDR2 YNNKEL (reference sequence). The CDR3 sequence: CASSRLAANTGELFF. The CDR3 nucleotides are TGTGCCAGCAGCCGACTAGCGGCTAACACCGGGGAGCTGTTTTTT.

The chain has TRBV3-1 (or the pseudogene TRBV3-2) and TRBJ2-2; unclear D gene. CDR1 and CDR2 (germline): LGHDT, YNNKEL (reference sequence). This CDR3 has 13 residues. The V and J ends lost 2 bases and 3 bases respectively, with 4 bases between them. CDR3 loop: CASSQFDTGELFF. CDR3 DNA: TGTGCCAGCAGCCAATTCGACACCGGGGAGCTGTTTTTT.

The V call is TRBV10-3, the J call TRBJ2-5; D is unresolved. The V end was cut by 4 bases, the J end by 2 bases, with 8 bases between. The germline V gene has CDR1 ENHRY and CDR2 SYGVKD. The CDR3 runs 13 residues. As DNA, the CDR3 is TGTGCCATCAGTGGGAACAGTCAAGAGACCCAGTACTTC. The encoded protein is CAISGNSQETQYF.

This clone occurred a few times. The chain recombines TRBV5-1 with TRBJ2-2; 9 bases fit TRBD1. Germline V CDR1 and CDR2: SGHRS, YFSETQ. The CDR3 is 16 amino acids. The V gene end was trimmed by 4 bases and the J gene end by 8 bases; junction bases not matched to a gene: 12. The CDR3 DNA sequence: TGCGCCAGCAGCCAGCGACAGGGGGGAACGACAGGGGAGCTGTTTTTT. It codes for CASSQRQGGTTGELFF.

This clone occurred a few times. The gene calls are TRBV5-6 and TRBJ1-2, with D perhaps TRBD1 (5 bases). Germline V gene data show CDR1 as SGHDT and CDR2 as YYEEEE. Trimming cost V 8 bases and J 0 bases, with 17 bases left between them. The CDR3 loop spans 15 amino acids. This chain's CDR3 is CASSKQAIANYGYTF. The CDR3 DNA sequence: TGTGCCAGTTCAAAACAGGCGATAGCTAACTATGGCTACACCTTC.

The chain has TRBV30 and TRBJ1-5; 8 bases align to TRBD1. Germline values: CDR1 GTSNPN, CDR2 SVGIG (reference sequence). The junction had 5 bases not matched to a gene; V was cut back by 2 bases and J by 5 bases. The CDR3 is 14 amino acids. The CDR3 region is CAWSRGQGHQPQHF. In DNA, the CDR3 is TGTGCCTGGAGTCGCGGACAGGGCCATCAGCCCCAGCATTTT. Using reference TRBV30 and TRBJ1-5 for the parts outside the CDR3, the full variable domain is SQTIHQWPATLVQPVGSPLSLECTVEGTSNPNLYWYRQAAGRGLQLLFYSVGIGQISSEVPQNLSASRPQDRQFILSSKKLLLSDSGFYLCAWSRGQGHQPQHFGDGTRLSIL.

The CDR3 loop reads CASSANIGGDTQYF. The CDR3 nucleotides are TGTGCCAGCAGTGCAAATATTGGGGGAGATACGCAGTATTTT. The chain combines TRBV6-4 with TRBJ2-3; either TRBD1 or TRBD2 may supply D (5 bases each). CDR3 length: 14 amino acids. The germline V gene has CDR1 MRHNA and CDR2 SNTAGT. V was cut by 4 bases and J by 5 bases, with 13 bases left in between.

The chain recombines TRBV3-1 (or the pseudogene TRBV3-2) with TRBJ1-1; D uncertain. This CDR3 comprises 14 residues. Germline V gene lookup returns CDR1 LGHDT and CDR2 YNNKEL (reference sequence). Trimming left V 4 bases short and J 5 bases short, with 14 bases between. For the CDR3, the DNA is TGTGCCAGCAGCCCCTCTACAGTCGGGACTGAAGCTTTCTTT. This codes for CASSPSTVGTEAFF.

This chain connects TRBV24-1 to TRBJ2-5; maybe TRBD1 (6 bases). From germline, CDR1 is KGHDR and CDR2 SFDVKD. This CDR3 is built from 13 residues. The V and J ends lost 1 base and 5 bases respectively, with 7 bases between them. The CDR3 sequence: CATSDFRGETQYF. The CDR3 DNA reads as TGTGCCACCAGTGATTTTAGGGGGGAGACCCAGTACTTC.

The chain uses TRBV11-3 and TRBJ2-1; D is ambiguous. Trimming took 5 bases from V and 5 from J, leaving 7 bases between them. Germline V CDR1 and CDR2: SGHNT, YENEEA. The CDR3 is made up of 12 amino acids. The CDR3 is CASSKEDNEQFF. The CDR3 DNA follows: TGTGCCAGCAGCAAAGAGGACAATGAGCAGTTCTTC.

This clone was picked up a small number of times. The chain joins TRBV5-1 to TRBJ2-2, with TRBD2 identical over 8 bases. The CDR3 loop spans 16 amino acids. The ends lost 4 bases at V and 3 bases at J; junction bases unmatched: 8. The V gene's germline CDR1 is SGHRS and CDR2 YFSETQ. CDR3 bases: TGCGCCAGCAGCCTCTCCGGGACTAGTGACACCGGGGAGCTGTTTTTT. This codes for CASSLSGTSDTGELFF.

The chain recombines TRBV5-4 with TRBJ2-3, with 11 bases aligning to TRBD2. The V gene's germline CDR1 is SGHNT and CDR2 YYREEE (reference sequence). J gave up 2 bases and V 0 bases, and 8 bases lay outside the gene matches. This CDR3 is built from 18 residues. CDR3 sequence: CASSLGLAGGLTTDTQYF. Written as DNA, the CDR3 is TGTGCCAGCAGCTTGGGTCTAGCGGGAGGTCTAACCACAGATACGCAGTATTTT.